This T cell receptor (beta chain) was identified in a study of lymphopenia after photon versus proton radiotherapy. Findings of the study overall: Post-nadir TCR diversity decline inversely tracked overall survival among those who died. Survival link was tested only in deceased patients; proton benefit remains a possibility. After lymphocyte nadir, photon-treated repertoires showed oligoclonal expansion, especially CD8+ Temra. Under photons, naive T cells and diversity fell while effector/memory populations rose.

A note on this clone: The antigen remains unidentified.

Repertoires were generated with immunoSEQ multiplex PCR, while TCRdb's copy carries only in-frame clones and drops some. The sample consists of under 20,000 clones, about 92% of them appearing once. Germline CDR1 reads SGHRS; CDR2 reads YFSETQ. This CDR3 is built from 15 residues. V shed 2 bases and J 2 bases; nucleotides not matched to a gene: 1. The rearrangement uses TRBV5-1 and TRBJ1-5, with 10 bases aligning to TRBD1. Sequenced here: peripheral blood, sampled from a patient treated with photon-based radiotherapy. The receptor's source is a woman in her 40s with cholangiocarcinoma. CDR3 in DNA: TGCGCCAGCAGCTTTGGGACAGGGGGCAATCAGCCCCAGCATTTT. Encoded protein: CASSFGTGGNQPQHF.